This TCR beta chain derives from a study of identifying expanded T cells in peripheral blood. Only in-frame clones appear in the TCRdb table, and some are missing; sequencing was by immunoSEQ multiplex PCR. The repertoire has more than 70,000 clones, 75% to 90% of them found once; the top ten carry 5.6%. No infections or other immune events were documented during collection. This CDR3 has 18 amino acids. The germline V gene encodes CDR1 SGHTA and CDR2 FQGNSA. V was cut by 1 base and J by 1 base, with 19 bases left in between. The chain carries TRBV7-2 and TRBJ1-1, with D unclear. The sequencing sample was made of blood. The sequence came from a person aged 18-70 years in good health. The CDR3 region has the DNA TGTGCCAGCAGCTTAGGGATGGGCCGTTGGGGTAAGAACACTGAAGCTTTCTTT. Residues: CASSLGMGRWGKNTEAFF.